These 14 T cell receptor beta chains came from one sample sequenced in a study of blood T cell repertoires in COVID-19. Here immunoSEQ multiplex PCR was the method, and the copy in TCRdb shows in-frame clones only, minus some. The sample consists of roughly 64,000 clones, 72% of them appearing once. The sequencing input was PBMCs or T cells enriched from blood (not recorded which). The source is a woman in her sixties or seventies who had been exposed to COVID-19.

CDR3 protein: CASRGPGQMNTEAFF. The CDR3 DNA sequence: TGTGCCAGCAGAGGACCGGGACAGATGAACACTGAAGCTTTCTTT. This chain uses TRBV5-4 with TRBJ1-1, with 7 bases that match TRBD1. Germline values: CDR1 SGHNT, CDR2 YYREEE (reference sequence). The CDR3 sequence is 15 residues long. J gave up 0 bases and V 5 bases, and 7 bases lay outside the gene matches.

The rearrangement joins TRBV6-4 to TRBJ1-2, with 10 bases aligning to TRBD1. Germline CDR1 is MRHNA and CDR2 is SNTAGT. V shed 8 bases and J 7 bases; nucleotides not matched to a gene: 7. The CDR3 length is 13 residues. CDR3 region: CASSGDRGFGYTF. In DNA, the CDR3 is TGTGCCAGCTCTGGGGACAGGGGTTTTGGCTACACCTTC.

The chain uses TRBV6-5 and TRBJ1-4, with 9 bases fitting TRBD1. The CDR3 extends over 15 amino acids. V shed 6 bases and J 8 bases; nucleotides not matched to a gene: 10. Germline V lookup: CDR1 MNHEY, CDR2 SVGAGI. In DNA form, the CDR3 reads TGTGCCAGCAGCCCCGGACAGGGGTTTCGGGAAAAACTGTTTTTT. As protein: CASSPGQGFREKLFF.

This clone appeared a few times. The chain carries TRBV11-2 and TRBJ2-7; 8 bases match TRBD1. Trimming at V came to 1 base and at J to 3 bases, leaving 5 bases not matched to a gene. Looked up from germline, CDR1 is SGHAT and CDR2 is FQNNGV. CDR3 length: 15 amino acids. The CDR3 is CASSLGRTGSYEQYF. The CDR3 DNA reads as TGTGCCAGCAGCTTAGGACGGACAGGGAGCTACGAGCAGTACTTC.

V usage is TRBV29-1 and J usage is TRBJ2-1, with 8 bases that match TRBD1. J gave up 9 bases and V 5 bases, and 9 bases lay outside the gene matches. Germline CDR1 reads SQVTM; CDR2 reads ANQGSEA. CDR3 length: 13 amino acids. This CDR3 reads CSVPRTGTGEQFF. DNA for the CDR3: TGCAGCGTTCCGAGGACAGGGACAGGTGAGCAGTTCTTC.

The chain joins TRBV6-5 to TRBJ1-5; D is unresolved. The CDR3 is 13 amino acids. Germline loops: CDR1 MNHEY, CDR2 SVGAGI. Trimming took off 2 bases at V and 7 bases at J, with 9 bases between the two ends. CDR3 region: CASSYDPGQPQHF. DNA for the CDR3: TGTGCCAGCAGTTACGACCCGGGGCAGCCCCAGCATTTT.

V is TRBV24-1 and J is TRBJ1-2; the match to TRBD1 covers 9 bases. This CDR3 spans 13 amino acids. J was trimmed by 8 bases and V by 7 bases; bases with no gene match: 7. In germline, CDR1 is KGHDR, CDR2 SFDVKD. The CDR3 bases are TGTGCCACCAGCGACGCCGGGACAGGGGGCTACACCTTC. Its protein product is CATSDAGTGGYTF.

The chain has TRBV11-1 and TRBJ2-3; D possibly corresponds to TRBD2 (5 bases). Deletions cut 5 bases from V and 0 bases from J, with 15 bases between. The CDR3 loop spans 16 amino acids. Germline values: CDR1 SGHAT, CDR2 FQDESV (reference sequence). Here the CDR3 DNA reads TGTGCCAGCAGCCGAAAGACTACGCTCAGCACAGATACGCAGTATTTT. This translates into CASSRKTTLSTDTQYF.

There are many counts of this clone. In nucleotides, the CDR3 is TGTGCCAGCAACTCAGCATGGGCGAGTTACGAGCAGTACTTC. Translation: CASNSAWASYEQYF. The chain uses TRBV27 and TRBJ2-7; D not certain. The V end was cut by 7 bases, the J end by 4 bases, with 17 bases between. This CDR3 contains 14 residues. Germline V lookup: CDR1 MNHEY, CDR2 SMNVEV (reference sequence).

The V gene is TRBV11-2, the J gene TRBJ2-3; possible D gene TRBD2, 6 bases. Trimming removed 0 bases at V and 1 base at J, with 11 bases between. The CDR3 is 16 residues long. Per the germline V gene, CDR1 is SGHAT and CDR2 is FQNNGV. CDR3 DNA sequence: TGTGCCAGCAGCTTAGAGGGTGCGGGACGCACAGATACGCAGTATTTT. Amino acids: CASSLEGAGRTDTQYF.

This chain links TRBV28 with TRBJ1-3; no clear D. Germline CDR1 and CDR2: MDHEN and SYDVKM. The V gene lost 6 bases and the J gene lost 0 bases, with 9 bases spanning the gap. The CDR3 runs 14 residues. In DNA, the CDR3 is TGTGCCAGCAGGGTGACTGACTCTGGAAACACCATATATTTT. Its protein product is CASRVTDSGNTIYF. Full variable domain (remainder filled in from reference TRBV28 and TRBJ1-3): DVKVTQSSRYLVKRTGEKVFLECVQDMDHENMFWYRQDPGLGLRLIYFSYDVKMKEKGDIPEGYSVSREKKERFSLILESASTNQTSMYLCASRVTDSGNTIYFGEGSWLTVV.

This clone was found a few times. The V call is TRBV28, the J call TRBJ1-5; 7 nucleotides match TRBD1. Trimming took 4 bases from V and 4 from J; bases not matched to a gene: 7. This CDR3 contains 15 residues. Germline CDR1 MDHEN, CDR2 SYDVKM. The CDR3 nucleotides read TGTGCCAGCAGTTGGACAGGTCCCCAGAATCAGCCCCAGCATTTT. Amino acid sequence: CASSWTGPQNQPQHF.

V usage is TRBV29-1 and J usage is TRBJ2-5, with 9 nucleotides matching TRBD1. The CDR3 has 13 residues. Germline V gene data show CDR1 as SQVTM and CDR2 as ANQGSEA. CDR3 bases: TGCAGTAGTGGGACAGGGATTGGAGAGACCCAGTACTTC. Translated, it gives CSSGTGIGETQYF.

In DNA, the CDR3 is TGCAGCGTTGATGTCGCGAACACCGGGGAGCTGTTTTTT. It encodes CSVDVANTGELFF. The J gene is TRBJ2-2, the V gene TRBV29-1; D unresolved. CDR3 length equals 13 residues. The germline CDR1 and CDR2 sequences are SQVTM and ANQGSEA. The V end lost 3 bases, the J end lost 0 bases, and 5 bases lay between the germline ends.